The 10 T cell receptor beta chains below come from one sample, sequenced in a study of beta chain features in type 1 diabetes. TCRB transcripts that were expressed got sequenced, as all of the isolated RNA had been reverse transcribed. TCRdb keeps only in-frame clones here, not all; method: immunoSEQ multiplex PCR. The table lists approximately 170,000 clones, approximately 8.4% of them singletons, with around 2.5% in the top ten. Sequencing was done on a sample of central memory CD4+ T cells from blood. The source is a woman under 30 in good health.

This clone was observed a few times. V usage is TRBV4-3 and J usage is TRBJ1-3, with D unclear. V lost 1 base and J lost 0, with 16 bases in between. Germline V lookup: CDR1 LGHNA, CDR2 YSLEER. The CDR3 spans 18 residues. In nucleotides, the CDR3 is TGCGCCAGCAGCCAAGCGGTAAGCCGTATGAGCTCTGGAAACACCATATATTTT. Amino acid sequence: CASSQAVSRMSSGNTIYF.

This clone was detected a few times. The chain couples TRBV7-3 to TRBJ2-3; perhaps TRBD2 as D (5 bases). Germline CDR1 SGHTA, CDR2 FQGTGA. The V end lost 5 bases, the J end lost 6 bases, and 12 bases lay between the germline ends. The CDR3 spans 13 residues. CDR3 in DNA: TGTGCCAGCAGCGTTGGCAGCGGCGATACGCAGTATTTT. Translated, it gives CASSVGSGDTQYF.

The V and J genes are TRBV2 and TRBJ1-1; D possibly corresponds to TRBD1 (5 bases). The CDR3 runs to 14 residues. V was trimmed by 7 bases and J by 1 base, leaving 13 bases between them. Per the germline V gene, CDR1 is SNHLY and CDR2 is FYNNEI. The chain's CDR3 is CASTQGVKNTEAFF. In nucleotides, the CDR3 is TGTGCCAGCACTCAAGGGGTCAAGAACACTGAAGCTTTCTTT.

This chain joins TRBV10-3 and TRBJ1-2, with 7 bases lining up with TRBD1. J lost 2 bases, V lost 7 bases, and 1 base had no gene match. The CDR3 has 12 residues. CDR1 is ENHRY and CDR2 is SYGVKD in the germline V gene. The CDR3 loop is CAITQGNYGYTF. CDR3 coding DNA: TGTGCCATCACACAGGGGAACTATGGCTACACCTTC.

CDR3 sequence reads: CASSLGLAGGSNTGELFF. CDR3 DNA: TGTGCCAGCAGTCTTGGACTAGCGGGAGGTTCGAACACCGGGGAGCTGTTTTTT. The V gene is TRBV4-2, the J gene TRBJ2-2, with 14 positions matching TRBD2. Germline CDR1 and CDR2: LGHNA and YNFKEQ. V lost 6 bases and J lost 0; bases outside the gene matches: 6. The CDR3 is 18 amino acids.

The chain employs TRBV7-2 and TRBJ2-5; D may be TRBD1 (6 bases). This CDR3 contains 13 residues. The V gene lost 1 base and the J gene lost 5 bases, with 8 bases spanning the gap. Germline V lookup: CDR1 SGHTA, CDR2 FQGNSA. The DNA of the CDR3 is TGTGCCAGCAGCTTAGTAGGGGGTGAGACCCAGTACTTC. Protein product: CASSLVGGETQYF. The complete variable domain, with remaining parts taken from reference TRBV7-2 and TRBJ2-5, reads GAGVSQSPSNKVTEKGKDVELRCDPISGHTALYWYRQSLGQGLEFLIYFQGNSAPDKSGLPSDRFSAERTGGSVSTLTIQRTQQEDSAVYLCASSLVGGETQYFGPGTRLLVL.

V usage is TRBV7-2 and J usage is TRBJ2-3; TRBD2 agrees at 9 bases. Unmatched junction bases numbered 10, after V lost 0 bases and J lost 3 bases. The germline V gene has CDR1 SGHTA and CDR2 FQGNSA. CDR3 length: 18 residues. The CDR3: CASSLAGRGGIGTDTQYF. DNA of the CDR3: TGTGCCAGCAGCTTAGCAGGGCGGGGGGGCATAGGGACAGATACGCAGTATTTT.

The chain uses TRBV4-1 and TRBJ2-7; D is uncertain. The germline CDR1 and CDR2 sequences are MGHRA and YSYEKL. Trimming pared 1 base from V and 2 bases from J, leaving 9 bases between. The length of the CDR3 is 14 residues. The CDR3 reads CASSQGVGAYEQYF. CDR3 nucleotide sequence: TGCGCCAGCAGCCAAGGCGTTGGAGCCTACGAGCAGTACTTC.

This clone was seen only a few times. CDR3 DNA: TGTGCCAGCAGCATAGTTGGACGTCGTCCGGGGTACACTGAAGCTTTCTTT. This gives the protein CASSIVGRRPGYTEAFF. J is TRBJ1-1 and V is TRBV7-9; no clear D. V lost 5 bases and J lost 3, with 22 bases in between. The CDR3 extends over 17 amino acids. From germline, CDR1 is SEHNR and CDR2 FQNEAQ (reference sequence).

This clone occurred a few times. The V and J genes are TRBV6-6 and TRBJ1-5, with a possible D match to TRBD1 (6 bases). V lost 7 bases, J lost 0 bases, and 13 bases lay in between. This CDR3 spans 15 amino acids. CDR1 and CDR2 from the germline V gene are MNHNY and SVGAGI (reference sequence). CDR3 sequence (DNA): TGTGCCAGCACTGAACAGGGATATAGCAATCAGCCCCAGCATTTT. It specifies CASTEQGYSNQPQHF.